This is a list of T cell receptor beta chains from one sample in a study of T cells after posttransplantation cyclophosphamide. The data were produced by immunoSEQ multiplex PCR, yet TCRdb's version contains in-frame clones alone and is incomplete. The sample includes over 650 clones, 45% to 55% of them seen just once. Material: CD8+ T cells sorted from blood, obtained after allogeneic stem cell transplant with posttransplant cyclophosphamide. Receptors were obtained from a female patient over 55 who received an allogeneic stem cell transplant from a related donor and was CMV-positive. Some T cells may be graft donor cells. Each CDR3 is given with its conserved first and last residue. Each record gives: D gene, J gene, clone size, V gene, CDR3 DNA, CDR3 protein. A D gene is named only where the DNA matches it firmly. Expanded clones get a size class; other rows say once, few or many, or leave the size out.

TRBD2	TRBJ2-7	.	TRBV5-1	TGCGCCAGCAGCTTAGCGACTAGCGGGAGGGACTACGAGCAGTACTTC	CASSLATSGRDYEQYF
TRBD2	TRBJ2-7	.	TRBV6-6	TGTGCCACCGGGACTAGCGGATACGAGCAGTACTTC	CATGTSGYEQYF
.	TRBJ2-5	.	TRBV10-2	TGCGCCAGTCGGACAGCGGAGACCCAGTACTTC	CASRTAETQYF
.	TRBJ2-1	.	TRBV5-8	TGTGCCAGCAGCTTTGAGGGGGAAGTAGTCAATGAGCAGTTCTTC	CASSFEGEVVNEQFF
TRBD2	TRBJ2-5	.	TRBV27	TGTGCCAGCAGTCCCCTCGGGAGGGCCATCCAAGAGACCCAGTACTTC	CASSPLGRAIQETQYF
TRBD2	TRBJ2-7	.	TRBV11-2	TGTGCCAGCAGCTTAGATAGGACTAGCGGGAGTTACGAGCAGTACTTC	CASSLDRTSGSYEQYF
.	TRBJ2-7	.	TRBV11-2	TGTGCCAGCAGGGCCGGGCGTGGGGGGTTGGACGAGCAGTACTTC	CASRAGRGGLDEQYF
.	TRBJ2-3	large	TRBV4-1	TGCGCCAGCAGCCAAGAATCCGGGACTCTCACAGATACGCAGTATTTT	CASSQESGTLTDTQYF
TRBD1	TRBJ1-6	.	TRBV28	TGTGCCAGCAGTTTAGTACCAGGGGGACCCCTCCACTTT	CASSLVPGGPLHF
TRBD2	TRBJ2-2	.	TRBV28	TGTGCCAGCAGTTTTGGCGGGACTAGATCTGGGGAGCTGTTTTTT	CASSFGGTRSGELFF
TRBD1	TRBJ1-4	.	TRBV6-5	TGTGCCAGCAGAGGGGGGGACAGGGGGGAAAAACTGTTTTTT	CASRGGDRGEKLFF
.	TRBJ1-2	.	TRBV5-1	TGCGCCAGCAGCTTGGCCCCGGGGGATGACTATGGCTACACCTTC	CASSLAPGDDYGYTF
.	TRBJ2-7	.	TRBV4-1	TGTGCCAGCAGCCAAGTAGCCTCTTCCTACTCCTACGAGCAGTACTTC	CASSQVASSYSYEQYF
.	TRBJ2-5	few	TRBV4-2	TGTGCCAGCAGCTGGGGCCTAAGTGGGACCCAGTACTTC	CASSWGLSGTQYF
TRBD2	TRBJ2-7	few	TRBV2	TGTGCCAGCAGTGAAGCGAACGGGAGGGAAGAGCAGTACTTC	CASSEANGREEQYF
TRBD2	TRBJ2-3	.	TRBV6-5	TGTGCCAGCAGTTACTTAAGCGGGAGTGCAGATACGCAGTATTTT	CASSYLSGSADTQYF
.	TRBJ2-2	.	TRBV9	TGTGCCAGCAGCCGTAGCGTTATGAACACCGGGGAGCTGTTTTTT	CASSRSVMNTGELFF
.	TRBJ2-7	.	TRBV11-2	TGTGCCAGCAGCTTTGGACAGACCCCGTACGAGCAGTACTTC	CASSFGQTPYEQYF
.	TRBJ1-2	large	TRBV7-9	TGTGCCAGCGGGGGGGGCCTGAACTATGGCTACACCTTC	CASGGGLNYGYTF
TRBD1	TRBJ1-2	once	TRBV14	TGTGCCAGCAGCCAAGATGGAGGGACAGGGGGACACTATGGCTACACCTTC	CASSQDGGTGGHYGYTF
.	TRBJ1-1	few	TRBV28	TGTGCCAGCAGTTTATGGTCCGCCGGGGATAACACTGAAGCTTTCTTT	CASSLWSAGDNTEAFF
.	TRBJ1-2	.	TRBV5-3	TGTGCCAGCAGCTTAGGCAGGGATTTTCGAGGCTACACCTTC	CASSLGRDFRGYTF
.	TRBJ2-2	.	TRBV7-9	TGTGCCAGCAGCTCTATAGCCGGGGAGCTGTTTTTT	CASSSIAGELFF
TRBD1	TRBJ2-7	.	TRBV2	TGTGCCAGCAGTTACTCTTCCGGACAGGTATACGAGCAGTACTTC	CASSYSSGQVYEQYF
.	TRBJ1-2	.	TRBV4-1	TGCGCCAGCAGCCAAGCCTTCAGCGTTAACTATGGCTACACCTTC	CASSQAFSVNYGYTF
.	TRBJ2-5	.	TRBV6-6	TGTGCCCGCCTGTTTGGTTCAGCCCAGTACTTC	CARLFGSAQYF
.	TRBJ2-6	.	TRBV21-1	TGTGCCAGCGTGAGGGTTCTTGGGGCCAACGTCCTGACTTTC	CASVRVLGANVLTF
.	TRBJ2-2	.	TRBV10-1	TGCGCCAGCAGCAAAGCAGGGACCGGGGAGCTGTTTTTT	CASSKAGTGELFF
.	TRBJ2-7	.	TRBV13	TGTGCCAGCAGCTCGGGACTTGCCTCCTACGAGCAGTACTTC	CASSSGLASYEQYF
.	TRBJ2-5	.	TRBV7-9	TGTGCCAGCAGCTTGCCTTTGACGGGCGGGGCTGACCAAGAGACCCAGTACTTC	CASSLPLTGGADQETQYF
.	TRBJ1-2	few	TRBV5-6	TGTGCCAGCAGCTTGGAGGCGGGGGACTATGGCTACACCTTC	CASSLEAGDYGYTF
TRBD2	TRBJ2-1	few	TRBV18	TGTGCCAGCTCACCACGGACTAGCGGGATCAACAATGAGCAGTTCTTC	CASSPRTSGINNEQFF
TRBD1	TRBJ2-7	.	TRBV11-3	TGTGCCAGCTCAGCCCGTGACAGGGCCGGAGAGCAGTACTTC	CASSARDRAGEQYF
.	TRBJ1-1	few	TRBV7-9	TGTGCCAGCAGCCTAACGGGTTACGCTTCGAACACTGAAGCTTTCTTT	CASSLTGYASNTEAFF
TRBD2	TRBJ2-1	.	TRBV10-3	TGTGCCATCAGTGAGTCGTTAGTGCTAGCGGGAGGGAATGAGCAGTTCTTC	CAISESLVLAGGNEQFF
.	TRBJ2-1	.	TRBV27	TGTGCCAGCAGTTTTTCCATCCCCAGCTCCTACAATGAGCAGTTCTTC	CASSFSIPSSYNEQFF
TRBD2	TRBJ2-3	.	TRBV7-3	TGTGCCAGCAGCTTACTAGCGGGGGGGCCAGATACGCAGTATTTT	CASSLLAGGPDTQYF
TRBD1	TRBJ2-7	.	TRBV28	TGTGCCAGCAGCCCCTGGGACAGGGCGTACGAGCAGTACTTC	CASSPWDRAYEQYF
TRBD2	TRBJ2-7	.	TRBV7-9	TGTGCTAGCAGCCCAAGGGAGGGGCGCTACGAGCAGTACTTC	CASSPREGRYEQYF
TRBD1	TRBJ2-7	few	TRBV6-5	TGTGCCAGCAGCCCCTGGGACAGGGCGTACGAGCAGTACTTC	CASSPWDRAYEQYF
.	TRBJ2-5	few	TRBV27	TGTGCCAGCAGTGAATCCCCCTCCCGAGGGGAGACCCAGTACTTC	CASSESPSRGETQYF
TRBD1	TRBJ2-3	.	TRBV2	TGTGCCAGGAGGGGGCTCAACACAGATACGCAGTATTTT	CARRGLNTDTQYF
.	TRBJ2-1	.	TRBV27	TGTGCCACCCTCGGGAGCTCCTACAATGAGCAGTTCTTC	CATLGSSYNEQFF
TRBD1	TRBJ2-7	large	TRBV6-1	TGTGCCAGCAGCCCCTGGGACAGGGCGTACGAGCAGTACTTC	CASSPWDRAYEQYF
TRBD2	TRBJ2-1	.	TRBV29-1	TGCAGCGCCAGATCTAGCGGGAGGGTGTACAATGAGCAGTTCTTC	CSARSSGRVYNEQFF